These 7 T cell receptor beta chains came from one sample sequenced in a study of monozygotic twins with inflammatory bowel disease. TCRdb reprocessed the 5' RACE reads, keeping one entry per CDR3 protein, no DNA. The table gives hundreds of thousands of distinct CDR3 sequences; the top ten clones make up 5.6% of it. The sequencing sample was made of blood. These receptors originate from a human donor with ulcerative colitis or Crohn's disease, or a healthy co-twin of an affected twin (not recorded which).

The chain recombines TRBV27 with TRBJ1-1; with no DNA, the TCRdb D assignment of TRBD1 cannot be verified. Germline V gene lookup returns CDR1 MNHEY and CDR2 SMNVEV (reference sequence). The length of the CDR3 is 16 residues. CDR3 sequence: CASSLARPTGHTEAFF.

The chain uses TRBV6-5 and TRBJ1-1. The CDR3 has 14 amino acids. Looked up from germline, CDR1 is MNHEY and CDR2 is SVGAGI. CDR3 region: CASSYGSMNTEAFF.

The rearrangement joins TRBV9 to TRBJ1-5; the D call from TCRdb, TRBD1, cannot be confirmed without DNA. Germline V gives CDR1 SGDLS, CDR2 YYNGEE. This CDR3 is 15 amino acids long. CDR3 amino acids: CASSATDSNSQPQHF.

CDR3 amino acids: CASSQDSYNRGHGYTF. The rearrangement joins TRBV4-3 to TRBJ1-2; TCRdb outputs TRBD1, but without DNA this stays unchecked. Germline V gene data show CDR1 as LGHNA and CDR2 as YSLEER. The CDR3 spans 16 residues.

This chain links TRBV12-3 or TRBV12-4 with TRBJ2-7; the TCRdb call, TRBD2, lacks DNA for checking. The CDR3 is 14 residues long. CDR3 sequence reads: CASTISGRLYEQYF.

This chain joins TRBV7-8 and TRBJ2-1; TCRdb's D gene call, TRBD2, goes unchecked for lack of DNA. Germline CDR1 and CDR2: SGHVS and FQNEAQ. The CDR3 runs 15 residues. CDR3 sequence: CASATRLAESAEQFF.

The J gene is TRBJ2-1, the V gene TRBV7-2; the TRBD2 assignment by TCRdb is unverifiable without DNA. The germline CDR1 and CDR2 sequences are SGHTA and FQGNSA. The CDR3 totals 16 residues. The CDR3 is CASSSLGGLNYNEQFF.